This TCR beta chain was profiled in a study of early T cells in non-severe SARS-CoV-2 infection. Study background: Sequenced bulk RNA came from whole blood that was unsorted, and chains were unpaired.

The germline CDR1 and CDR2 sequences are MDHEN and SYDVKM. The junction had 1 base not matched to a gene; V was cut back by 4 bases and J by 7 bases. The CDR3 sequence is 14 residues long. This clonotype has just a few counts. Individual cDNA molecules each received unique molecular identifiers attached to them. TCRdb re-analysed the 5' RACE reads in MiXCR, keeping a single row per CDR3 protein. The sample holds about 55,000 distinct CDR3 sequences, under 8.5% seen once. Sequencing used whole blood, obtained at baseline. J is TRBJ2-1 and V is TRBV28; the match to TRBD2 covers 13 bases. This TCR was sampled from an adult who was a healthcare worker with PCR-confirmed SARS-CoV-2 infection or an uninfected control (not recorded which). The CDR3 loop is CASSWTSGGNEQFF. The CDR3 DNA reads as TGTGCCAGCAGTTGGACTAGCGGGGGTAATGAGCAGTTCTTC.